This T cell receptor beta chain was sequenced in a study of T-cell reconstitution after alpha-beta-depleted transplantation in children. Of note for this clonotype: What it binds is not known.

Trimming left V 1 base short and J 4 bases short, with 10 bases between. The CDR3 loop spans 14 amino acids. Preparing the TCRbeta library involved the use of unique molecular identifiers. MiXCR, applied by TCRdb to the PCR reads, yields one record per CDR3 protein. The sample shows about 58,000 distinct CDR3 sequences, approximately 46% of them seen only once. Study results and caveats: In some patients, recipient T cells and intrathymic progenitors surviving conditioning explained high day-60 diversity. In patients about two months after transplant, alpha-beta T cells reportedly arose from several hundred expanded graft clones.

The origin of this receptor is a male patient younger than 18 who had a stem cell transplant for acute lymphoblastic leukemia, so the T cells may come from the graft donor. The specimen was PBMCs, mostly from graft donor cells, collected 360 days after TCRalphabeta/CD19-depleted stem cell transplant. This chain uses TRBV12-3 or TRBV12-4 with TRBJ1-1, with D uncertain. CDR3 sequence (DNA): TGTGCCAGCAGTTTAGACCGCATTCTCACTGAAGCTTTCTTT. It yields the protein CASSLDRILTEAFF.